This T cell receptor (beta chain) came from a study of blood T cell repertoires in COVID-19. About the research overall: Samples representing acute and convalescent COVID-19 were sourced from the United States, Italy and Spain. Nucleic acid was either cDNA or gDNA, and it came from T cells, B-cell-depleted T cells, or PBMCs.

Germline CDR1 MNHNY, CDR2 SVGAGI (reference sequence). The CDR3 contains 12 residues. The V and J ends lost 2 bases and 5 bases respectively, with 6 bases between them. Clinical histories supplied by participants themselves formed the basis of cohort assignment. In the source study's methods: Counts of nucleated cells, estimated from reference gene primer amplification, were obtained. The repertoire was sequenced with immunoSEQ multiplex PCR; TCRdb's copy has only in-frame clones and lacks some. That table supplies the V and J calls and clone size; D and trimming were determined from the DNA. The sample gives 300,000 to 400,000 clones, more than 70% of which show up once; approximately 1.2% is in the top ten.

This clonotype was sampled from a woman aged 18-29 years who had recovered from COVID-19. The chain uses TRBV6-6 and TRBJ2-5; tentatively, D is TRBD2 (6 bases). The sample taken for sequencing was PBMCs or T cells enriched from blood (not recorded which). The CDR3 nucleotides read TGTGCCAGCAGTTACGGAGGGGAGACCCAGTACTTC. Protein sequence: CASSYGGETQYF.